This TCR beta chain was profiled in a study of neoadjuvant anti-PD-1 for oral cavity cancer. The method was immunoSEQ multiplex PCR; TCRdb's version includes in-frame clones alone and lacks a portion of them. This sample carries some 9,000 clones, roughly 60% of them seen once, and the ten largest clones take under 5%. As to time point: after neoadjuvant nivolumab, at surgical resection. PBMCs were not maintained or expanded in culture before analysis. The source was PBMCs, collected after nivolumab (anti-PD-1) treatment. This receptor was identified in a person between 35 and 79 years old with oral cavity squamous cell carcinoma.

CDR3 protein: CAWTDRGRGAEAFF. The CDR3, as DNA: TGTGCCTGGACGGACAGGGGGAGAGGGGCTGAAGCTTTCTTT. The V call is TRBV30, the J call TRBJ1-1, with 10 bases lining up with TRBD1. Germline-derived CDR1 and CDR2 are GTSNPN and SVGIG (reference sequence). The V and J ends lost 4 bases and 6 bases, in that order; junction bases with no gene match: 8. The CDR3 covers 14 residues.